A selection of T cell receptor beta chains follows, all from one sample in a study of beta chain features in type 1 diabetes. Only in-frame clones appear in the TCRdb table, and some are missing; sequencing was by immunoSEQ multiplex PCR. This repertoire shows about 150,000 clones, approximately 10% found once; its top ten account for 0.4% to 0.55%. Sequencing used central memory CD4+ T cells from blood. Receptors were obtained from a man aged 30 to 45 with type 1 diabetes. Both conserved end residues are part of each CDR3. Fields, in order: J gene, D gene, clone size, V gene, CDR3 length, CDR3 DNA, CDR3 protein. A D gene is named only where the DNA matches it firmly. Clone size is shown for a subset of rows, as once, few, many or a class of expanded clone.

TRBJ1-4	NA	few	TRBV29-1	14	TGCAGCGTTGAAGACAGCACGGGCGGGGAAAAACTGTTTTTT	CSVEDSTGGEKLFF
TRBJ2-5	NA	NA	TRBV9	12	TGTGCCAGCTGCCGCAGGGTTGAGACCCAGTACTTC	CASCRRVETQYF
TRBJ1-2	NA	NA	TRBV7-2	16	TGTGCCAGCAGCTTAGACTTCTGGGGCAGGGGTGACGGCTACACCTTC	CASSLDFWGRGDGYTF
TRBJ1-6	TRBD1	NA	TRBV30	14	TGTGCCTGGAGTTTGGGGACAGGGAATTCACCCCTCCACTTT	CAWSLGTGNSPLHF
TRBJ2-7	NA	few	TRBV23-1	15	TGCGCCAGCAGTCACGTCCCCAGGGGCCACGACGAGCAGTACTTC	CASSHVPRGHDEQYF
TRBJ2-7	NA	few	TRBV7-2	15	TGTGCCAGCAGCTTAGGTCAGGGTCTCTCCTACGAGCAGTACTTC	CASSLGQGLSYEQYF
TRBJ2-2	TRBD2	few	TRBV15	17	TGTGCCACCAGCAGAGAGGGAGCGGGAGAGAGTACCGGGGAGCTGTTTTTT	CATSREGAGESTGELFF
TRBJ2-1	TRBD2	few	TRBV30	18	TGTGCCTGGAGACGGGGACTAGCGGGACTTGGGACCTACAATGAGCAGTTCTTC	CAWRRGLAGLGTYNEQFF
TRBJ1-4	TRBD1	NA	TRBV15	15	TGTGCCACCAGCAGAGATGGACAGGGAGGGGAAAAACTGTTTTTT	CATSRDGQGGEKLFF
TRBJ2-6	TRBD2	few	TRBV27	17	TGTGCCAGCAGTTCGGGGGGAGGTGGGTCTGGGGCCAACGTCCTGACTTTC	CASSSGGGGSGANVLTF
TRBJ2-7	NA	few	TRBV10-3	15	TGTGCCATCAGTGAGAAAGGTAGCGGGACAGACGAGCAGTACTTC	CAISEKGSGTDEQYF
TRBJ1-1	NA	few	TRBV29-1	14	TGCAGCGTTGAGCGGGTAACAGCTAACACTGAAGCTTTCTTT	CSVERVTANTEAFF
TRBJ2-3	TRBD2	NA	TRBV11-2	14	TGTGCCAGCAGAAAAGCGGGAGCGGCTGATACGCAGTATTTT	CASRKAGAADTQYF
TRBJ2-1	NA	few	TRBV11-2	12	TGTGCCAGCAGCCAACTCAGGGGAGAGCAGTTCTTC	CASSQLRGEQFF
TRBJ2-7	NA	NA	TRBV5-4	15	TGTGCCAGCAGCGTAGGGACCAGGGGGGACTACGAGCAGTACTTC	CASSVGTRGDYEQYF
TRBJ1-3	NA	few	TRBV18	15	TGTGCCAGCTCACCCGAGCGCGGAACCGGAAACACCATATATTTT	CASSPERGTGNTIYF